This TCR beta chain was found in a study of CD8 T cells in Susac syndrome. Study-wide points: It was acknowledged in the study that its TCR sequencing and HLA analysis involved a relatively small number of individuals.

An input of about 0.5 to 1 ug of RNA was subjected to reverse transcription using random hexamers. TCRdb reanalysed the immunoSEQ multiplex PCR reads using MiXCR and keeps one entry per CDR3 protein. The sample records approximately 150,000 distinct CDR3 sequences, roughly 94% being singletons. Healthy donors served as age- and sex-matched controls. Trimming took off 6 bases at V and 0 bases at J, with 11 bases between the two ends. This CDR3 spans 15 amino acids. Germline V gene lookup returns CDR1 LNHDA and CDR2 SQIVND (reference sequence). Remarks on this clonotype: Its antigen remains unidentified.

The material sequenced was CD4+ T cells from PBMCs. This TCR came from a human donor in good health. The chain links TRBV19 to TRBJ2-2; D gene unclear. The DNA of the CDR3 is TGTGCCAGTAGGGGCTTGGCGGCGAACACCGGGGAGCTGTTTTTT. It codes for CASRGLAANTGELFF.